Listed below are T cell receptor beta chains from one sample, sequenced in a study of response to subunit inactivated influenza vaccine. From the RT-PCR reads, TCRdb called clonotypes with MiXCR, one entry per CDR3 protein. The sample has almost 250,000 distinct CDR3 sequences; 10% to 15% are singletons. The sequenced sample was non-naive T cells sorted from PBMCs, obtained around 14 days before vaccination. These receptors were taken from a man aged 50 to 60 who received an inactivated influenza vaccine. The CDR3 runs from the conserved cysteine through the conserved F or W. The D gene is left open where the match is weak. Rows give clone size only sometimes, using once, few, many, or a class for an expanded clone.

cdr3_length,clone_size,d_call,v_call,cdr3_aa
13,-,-,TRBV7-9,CASTDSTNQPQHF
14,few,-,TRBV5-1,CASSLDGGNTEAFF
17,-,-,TRBV5-1,CASSRTLLAKGGNEQFF
12,few,-,TRBV10-1,CASSEQNTEAFF
15,few,-,TRBV4-2,CASSQERGQGVEQFF
14,few,-,TRBV28,CASSLSQMNTEAFF
13,-,-,TRBV20-1,CSARDGAGLSYTF
14,few,-,TRBV4-2,CASSPSTATDTQYF
13,few,TRBD1,TRBV20-1,CSASGQGANTIYF
13,many,-,TRBV12-3/TRBV12-4,CASLGPGTDTQYF
15,many,TRBD2,TRBV20-1,CSATPTSGTTDTQYF
15,-,-,TRBV23-1,CASNDRTANTGELFF
16,-,TRBD1,TRBV27,CASRGTAWTENSPLHF
15,many,-,TRBV3-1,CASSQDRLAFYEQYF
16,-,TRBD2,TRBV7-6,CASSFGRGGSTDTQYF
15,-,TRBD1,TRBV5-1,CASSQGTGVNQPQHF
13,many,-,TRBV12-3/TRBV12-4,CASSFSSEIEAFF
15,few,TRBD2,TRBV7-3,CASSLVGLAGDTQYF
16,-,-,TRBV9,CASSPQVQDPNTEAFF
15,-,TRBD1,TRBV6-1,CASKAETGISYGYTF
12,-,-,TRBV12-3/TRBV12-4,CASSFKRDTIYF
14,few,TRBD1,TRBV20-1,CSAVIGTGLYEQYF
13,-,-,TRBV5-5,CASSLDGGYAYTF
17,many,TRBD2,TRBV28,CATTKREYGKAKNIQYF